This TCR beta chain was retrieved from a study of cytomegalovirus exposure and HLA in healthy donors. CDR1 and CDR2 from the germline V gene are SEHNR and FQNEAQ (reference sequence). This CDR3 region has 14 residues. J gave up 5 bases and V 4 bases, and 7 bases lay outside the gene matches. 60 Vbeta and 13 Jbeta primers were used in PCR. Only in-frame clones appear in the TCRdb table, and some are missing; sequencing was by immunoSEQ multiplex PCR. Here the sample spans around 130,000 clones, 81% being singletons. This clonotype originated in a man aged 18-30 years in good health and CMV-seronegative. The V call is TRBV7-9, the J call TRBJ2-5, with TRBD2 matching 7 bases. Sequencing was done on a sample of PBMCs. The DNA of the CDR3 is TGTGCCAGCAGCTCTTACGCGGGGGTTGAGACCCAGTACTTC. It specifies CASSSYAGVETQYF.